The 15 T cell receptor beta chains presented below share a single source sample, sequenced in a study of blood T cell repertoires in COVID-19. TCRdb's copy holds only in-frame clones and misses some; the assay was immunoSEQ multiplex PCR. Of 220,000 or so clones in the sample, over 70% were seen once. Sequenced input: peripheral blood. The source of these receptors is a woman aged 70-85 years with acute or convalescent COVID-19.

This chain links TRBV6-5 with TRBJ2-5; 8 bases agree with TRBD2. The CDR3 has 15 amino acids. Germline V gene sequence: CDR1 MNHEY, CDR2 SVGAGI. V dropped 4 bases and J dropped 1; count of bases not matched to a gene: 5. The CDR3 sequence is CASSSTSGGQETQYF. In DNA, the CDR3 is TGTGCCAGCAGTTCTACCAGCGGGGGCCAAGAGACCCAGTACTTC.

For this clone: This CDR3 is also generated by other DNA sequences in the sample. V is TRBV28 and J is TRBJ2-5, with 9 bases lining up with TRBD2. Unmatched junction bases numbered 4, after V lost 6 bases and J lost 2 bases. The CDR3 has 14 residues. Per germline, CDR1 MDHEN and CDR2 SYDVKM. The CDR3 reads CASRPAGGQETQYF. The CDR3 DNA reads TGTGCCAGCAGACCTGCGGGAGGGCAAGAGACCCAGTACTTC.

V and J are TRBV9 and TRBJ1-3; D call uncertain. Germline V CDR1 and CDR2: SGDLS, YYNGEE. Trimming cost V 2 bases and J 0 bases, with 3 bases left between them. The CDR3 covers 13 residues. CDR3 region: CASSVSSGNTIYF. CDR3 DNA sequence: TGTGCCAGCAGCGTCAGCTCTGGAAACACCATATATTTT.

The chain employs TRBV9 and TRBJ2-3; 9 bases agree with TRBD2. V lost 0 bases and J lost 0; bases outside the gene matches: 2. Germline values: CDR1 SGDLS, CDR2 YYNGEE. CDR3 length: 16 residues. The CDR3 DNA reads as TGTGCCAGCAGCGTAGAGACTAGCGGTAGCACAGATACGCAGTATTTT. This translates into CASSVETSGSTDTQYF.

This chain connects TRBV10-3 to TRBJ1-4; the D is unclear. CDR1 is ENHRY and CDR2 is SYGVKD in the germline V gene. The CDR3 has 13 amino acids. V lost 0 bases, J lost 8 bases, and 7 bases lay in between. CDR3 DNA sequence: TGTGCCATCAGTGAGTCCCCGGGGGAAAAACTGTTTTTT. Translated: CAISESPGEKLFF.

This chain joins TRBV5-4 and TRBJ2-2, with D maybe TRBD1 (5 bases). Germline assignment: CDR1 SGHNT and CDR2 YYREEE (reference sequence). Trimming removed 1 base at V and 5 bases at J, with 6 bases between. This CDR3 has 13 residues. CDR3 amino acids: CASSLQGTGELFF. The CDR3 region has the DNA TGTGCCAGCAGCTTGCAGGGAACCGGGGAGCTGTTTTTT.

This rearrangement joins TRBV6-1 to TRBJ2-5; D is unclear. The CDR3 is 15 amino acids. Germline-derived CDR1 and CDR2 are MNHNS and SASEGT. V gave up 1 base and J gave up 1 base, with 10 bases separating them. The CDR3 DNA reads TGTGCCAGCAGTGAAGAGTACATAATCCAAGAGACCCAGTACTTC. Translated: CASSEEYIIQETQYF.

This sequence joins TRBV5-1 and TRBJ2-7, with D possibly TRBD2 on 5 matching bases. Trimming took 4 bases from V and 2 from J, leaving 16 bases between them. Germline V gene lookup returns CDR1 SGHRS and CDR2 YFSETQ. This CDR3 spans 15 amino acids. CDR3 sequence reads: CASSPTAGPPYEQYF. CDR3 DNA sequence: TGCGCCAGCAGCCCAACGGCGGGTCCCCCCTACGAGCAGTACTTC.

This clone has only a few counts. The chain uses TRBV30 and TRBJ1-6; tentatively, D is TRBD1 (6 bases). The CDR3 consists of 15 residues. V dropped 2 bases and J dropped 0 bases, with 8 bases sitting between them. Per germline, CDR1 GTSNPN and CDR2 SVGIG (reference sequence). CDR3 region: CAWSTGSSYNSPLHF. In DNA, the CDR3 is TGTGCCTGGAGTACAGGGAGCTCCTATAATTCACCCCTCCACTTT.

This clone has only one observation. The chain couples TRBV5-6 to TRBJ2-1, with a tentative D call TRBD2 (6 bases). The CDR3 has 14 residues. Germline values: CDR1 SGHDT, CDR2 YYEEEE. V lost 3 bases and J 5 bases, leaving 12 bases between the germline ends. The DNA for the CDR3 is TGTGCCAGCAGCTCCTGGGACTGGAACAATGAGCAGTTCTTC. This sequence encodes CASSSWDWNNEQFF.

This chain links TRBV13 with TRBJ2-1; TRBD2 aligns across 7 bases. Germline V gives CDR1 PRHDT, CDR2 FYEKMQ (reference sequence). V gave up 5 bases and J gave up 9 bases; unmatched junction bases: 16. The CDR3 contains 16 residues. CDR3 sequence reads: CASSISTSASSGEQFF. The CDR3, as DNA: TGTGCCAGCAGCATCTCAACTAGCGCCTCCAGCGGTGAGCAGTTCTTC. Full variable domain (outside the CDR3, taken from reference TRBV13 and TRBJ2-1): AAGVIQSPRHLIKEKRETATLKCYPIPRHDTVYWYQQGPGQDPQFLISFYEKMQSDKGSIPDRFSAQQFSDYHSELNMSSLELGDSALYFCASSISTSASSGEQFFGPGTRLTVL.

The rearrangement uses TRBV30 and TRBJ2-2, with D possibly matching TRBD2 (5 bases). Germline lookup yields CDR1 GTSNPN and CDR2 SVGIG (reference sequence). Deletions cut 0 bases from V and 2 bases from J, with 10 bases between. The length of the CDR3 is 15 residues. The CDR3 spells CAWSVLSGNTGELFF. CDR3 in DNA: TGTGCCTGGAGTGTACTCAGCGGCAACACCGGGGAGCTGTTTTTT.

J is TRBJ1-4 and V is TRBV28; 7 bases agree with TRBD1. The ends lost 5 bases at V and 5 bases at J; junction bases unmatched: 11. Germline CDR1 is MDHEN and CDR2 is SYDVKM. The CDR3 extends over 16 amino acids. The CDR3 DNA follows: TGTGCCAGCAGTACTAACAGACAGGGAGGAAATGAAAAACTGTTTTTT. Its translation: CASSTNRQGGNEKLFF.

V is TRBV5-1 and J is TRBJ1-3, with 8 bases aligning to TRBD1. Per the germline V gene, CDR1 is SGHRS and CDR2 is YFSETQ. The junction had 10 bases not matched to a gene; V was cut back by 4 bases and J by 4 bases. The CDR3 spans 16 residues. The CDR3 sequence is CASSPGQGAFGNTIYF. As DNA, the CDR3 is TGCGCCAGCAGCCCCGGACAGGGAGCATTCGGAAACACCATATATTTT.

J is TRBJ1-1 and V is TRBV5-1; 7 bases agree with TRBD1. The germline gives CDR1 SGHRS, CDR2 YFSETQ. The trim removed 2 bases at V and 2 bases at J, leaving 3 bases unmatched. CDR3 length: 14 amino acids. The CDR3 sequence: CASSLGDSNTEAFF. CDR3 bases: TGCGCCAGCAGCTTAGGGGACAGTAACACTGAAGCTTTCTTT.